The source of this T cell receptor (beta chain) is a study of blood T cells in healthy people across ages. Findings and caveats of the study: PBMCs left unsorted prevented a conclusive naive versus antigen-experienced comparison.

A second PCR of about 7 to 12 cycles used a sample-barcoded 5' primer and a J-beta primer mix. One entry per CDR3 protein, called by TCRdb with MiXCR from the 5' RACE reads. Among about 1.7 million distinct CDR3 sequences listed, about 28% were seen once. Germline CDR1 and CDR2: MNHEY and SVGEGT. The CDR3 extends over 16 amino acids. Deletions cut 0 bases from V and 0 bases from J, with 9 bases between. Regarding this clonotype: No antigen is known for it.

Aged about 6 to 95, donors were systemically healthy Caucasians from Russia. This chain joins TRBV6-2 or TRBV6-3 and TRBJ1-5; no clear D. This TCR was sampled from a woman in her 30s in good health. Input material: blood. This CDR3 reads CASSYSRVYSNQPQHF. The CDR3 DNA follows: TGTGCCAGCAGTTACTCCCGGGTGTATAGCAATCAGCCCCAGCATTTT.